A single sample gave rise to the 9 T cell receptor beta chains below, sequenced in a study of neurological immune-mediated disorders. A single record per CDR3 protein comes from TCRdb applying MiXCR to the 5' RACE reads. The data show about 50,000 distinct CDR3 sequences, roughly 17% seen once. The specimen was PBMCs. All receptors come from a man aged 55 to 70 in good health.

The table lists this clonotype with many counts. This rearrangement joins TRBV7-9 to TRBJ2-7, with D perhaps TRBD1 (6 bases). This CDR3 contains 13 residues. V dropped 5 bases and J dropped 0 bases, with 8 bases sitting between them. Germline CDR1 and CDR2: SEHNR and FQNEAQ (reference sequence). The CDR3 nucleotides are TGTGCCAGCAGCCCAGGGGCCTCCTACGAGCAGTACTTC. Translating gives CASSPGASYEQYF.

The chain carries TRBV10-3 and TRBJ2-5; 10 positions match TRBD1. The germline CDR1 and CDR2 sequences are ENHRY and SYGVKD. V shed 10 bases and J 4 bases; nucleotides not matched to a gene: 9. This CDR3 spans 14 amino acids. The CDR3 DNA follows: TGTGCCAGCAGGCCCGGGACAGGGGCAGAGACCCAGTACTTC. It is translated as CASRPGTGAETQYF.

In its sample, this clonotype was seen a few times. The CDR3 sequence: CASSQGSGLARGEQYF. As DNA, the CDR3 is TGTGCCAGCAGCCAAGGATCGGGGCTAGCTCGGGGCGAGCAGTACTTC. This rearrangement joins TRBV3-1 to TRBJ2-7; D is perhaps TRBD1 or TRBD2 (5 bases each). Germline CDR1 LGHDT, CDR2 YNNKEL (reference sequence). Trimming removed 1 base from V and 6 bases from J, with 19 bases in between. The CDR3 covers 16 residues.

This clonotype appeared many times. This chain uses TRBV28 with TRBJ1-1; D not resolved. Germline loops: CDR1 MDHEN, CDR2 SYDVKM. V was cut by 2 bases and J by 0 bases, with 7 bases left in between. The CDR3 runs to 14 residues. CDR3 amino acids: CASSLQQLNTEAFF. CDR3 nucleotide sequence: TGTGCCAGCAGTTTACAGCAATTGAACACTGAAGCTTTCTTT.

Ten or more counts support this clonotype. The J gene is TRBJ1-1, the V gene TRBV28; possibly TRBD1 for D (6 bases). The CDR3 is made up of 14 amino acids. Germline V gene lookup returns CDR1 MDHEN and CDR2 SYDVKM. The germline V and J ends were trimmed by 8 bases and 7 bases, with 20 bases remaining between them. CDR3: CASLPSGAVGEAFF. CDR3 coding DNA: TGTGCCAGCCTCCCGTCAGGGGCGGTCGGTGAAGCTTTCTTT. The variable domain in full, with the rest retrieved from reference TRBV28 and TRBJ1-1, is DVKVTQSSRYLVKRTGEKVFLECVQDMDHENMFWYRQDPGLGLRLIYFSYDVKMKEKGDIPEGYSVSREKKERFSLILESASTNQTSMYLCASLPSGAVGEAFFGQGTRLTVV.

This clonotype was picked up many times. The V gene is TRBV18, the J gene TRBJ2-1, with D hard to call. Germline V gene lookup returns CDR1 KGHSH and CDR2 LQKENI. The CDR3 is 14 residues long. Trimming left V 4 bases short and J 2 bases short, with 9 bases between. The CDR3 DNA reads TGTGCCAGCTCACGCGCGGAGACCTACAATGAGCAGTTCTTC. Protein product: CASSRAETYNEQFF.

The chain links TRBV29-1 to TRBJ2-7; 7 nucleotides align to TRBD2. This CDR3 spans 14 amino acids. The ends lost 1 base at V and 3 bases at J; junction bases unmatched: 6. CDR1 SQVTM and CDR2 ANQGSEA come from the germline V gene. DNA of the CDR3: TGCAGCGTTGAAGTCCCGAGCGGGATCTACGAGCAGTACTTC. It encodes CSVEVPSGIYEQYF.

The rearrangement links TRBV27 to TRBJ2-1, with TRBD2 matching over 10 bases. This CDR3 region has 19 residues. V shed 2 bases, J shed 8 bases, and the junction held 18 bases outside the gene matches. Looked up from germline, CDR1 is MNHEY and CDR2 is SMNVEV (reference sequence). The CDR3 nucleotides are TGTGCCAGCAGTTTAACTTCGGGGGGGGTAGCGGGAGGTAGAGATGAGCAGTTCTTC. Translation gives CASSLTSGGVAGGRDEQFF.

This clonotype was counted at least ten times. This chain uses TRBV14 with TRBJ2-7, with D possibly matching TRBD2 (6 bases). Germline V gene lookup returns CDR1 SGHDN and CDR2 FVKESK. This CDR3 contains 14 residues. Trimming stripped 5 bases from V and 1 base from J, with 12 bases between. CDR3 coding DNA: TGTGCCAGCAGCTCGGGACTCCAATCCTACGAGCAGTACTTC. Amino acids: CASSSGLQSYEQYF.